One sample yielded the 17 T cell receptor beta chains listed below, sequenced in a study of blood T cell repertoires in COVID-19. Sequencing used immunoSEQ multiplex PCR; TCRdb keeps in-frame clones, though not all of them. There are approximately 26,000 clones in the sample; approximately 80% occur only once, and under 2% lies in the top ten. The sample comprised peripheral blood. The receptors derive from a man older than 75 with active or convalescent COVID-19.

CDR3 in DNA: TGTGCCAGCAGCTTAGCGCTGGGGGCAGGGGAGCTAAGCTACGAGCAGTACTTC. Protein: CASSLALGAGELSYEQYF. The V gene is TRBV7-2, the J gene TRBJ2-7; a possible D gene is TRBD1 (6 bases). The V gene's germline CDR1 is SGHTA and CDR2 FQGNSA. This CDR3 is 18 amino acids long. Trimming cost V 0 bases and J 3 bases, with 21 bases left between them.

The genes are TRBV3-1 (or the pseudogene TRBV3-2) and TRBJ1-6; D unclear. V lost 1 base and J lost 10, with 5 bases in between. This CDR3 is built from 12 residues. CDR1 LGHDT and CDR2 YNNKEL come from the germline V gene (reference sequence). For the CDR3, the DNA is TGTGCCAGCAGCCAAGGGGCCTCACCCCTCCACTTT. The encoded protein is CASSQGASPLHF.

The J gene is TRBJ1-5, the V gene TRBV19; 7 bases match TRBD1. The germline V gene has CDR1 LNHDA and CDR2 SQIVND (reference sequence). J was trimmed by 2 bases and V by 7 bases; bases with no gene match: 5. There are 14 residues in the CDR3. The CDR3 sequence: CASNRGEGNQPQHF. DNA of the CDR3: TGTGCCAGTAACAGGGGTGAGGGCAATCAGCCCCAGCATTTT.

The V gene is TRBV7-9, the J gene TRBJ2-3; D is unclear. The germline V and J ends were trimmed by 1 base and 7 bases, with 9 bases remaining between them. CDR3 length: 13 amino acids. Germline V gives CDR1 SEHNR, CDR2 FQNEAQ (reference sequence). CDR3 sequence: CASSLGGTNTQYF. Written as DNA, the CDR3 is TGTGCCAGCAGCTTAGGAGGAACCAATACGCAGTATTTT.

The chain carries TRBV5-6 and TRBJ2-7; D is possibly TRBD2 (6 bases). Germline CDR1 SGHDT, CDR2 YYEEEE. Between the trimmed V and J ends, which lost 4 bases and 1 base, there was a span of 18 bases. This CDR3 is 16 amino acids long. This chain's CDR3 is CASSSTPGTASYEQYF. The CDR3 region has the DNA TGTGCCAGCAGCAGCACACCCGGGACTGCATCCTACGAGCAGTACTTC.

This chain joins TRBV11-3 and TRBJ2-2; 7 bases match TRBD2. Germline CDR1 SGHNT, CDR2 YENEEA. The CDR3 runs to 15 residues. The V segment lost 5 bases and the J segment 1 base; nucleotides outside the gene matches: 4. The CDR3 DNA reads as TGTGCCAGCAGCGGGGCTAGCGGGAACACCGGGGAGCTGTTTTTT. It specifies CASSGASGNTGELFF.

The rearrangement links TRBV6-1 to TRBJ2-7; D ambiguous. Trimming stripped 2 bases from V and 9 bases from J, with 8 bases between. This CDR3 spans 11 amino acids. The germline V gene encodes CDR1 MNHNS and CDR2 SASEGT. The CDR3 coding sequence is TGTGCCAGCAGTGAACGGGTCTGGCAGTACTTC. It encodes CASSERVWQYF.

This sequence joins TRBV29-1 and TRBJ1-5; 8 bases map to TRBD1. The germline CDR1 and CDR2 sequences are SQVTM and ANQGSEA. V trimming: 6 bases; J trimming: 2 bases; junction bases outside the gene matches: 0. This CDR3 has 12 residues. The CDR3, as DNA: TGCAGCGTGGGACAGGGCAATCAGCCCCAGCATTTT. Translation gives CSVGQGNQPQHF.

This chain joins TRBV2 and TRBJ2-3; 8 bases agree with TRBD2. CDR3 length equals 14 residues. Germline CDR1 is SNHLY and CDR2 is FYNNEI. V was pared by 6 bases and J by 8 bases, with 10 bases of the junction left unmatched. For the CDR3, the DNA is TGTGCCAGCAGGACGGGGGGGCAGGCAAGTACGCAGTATTTT. It codes for CASRTGGQASTQYF.

V gene TRBV25-1 combines with J gene TRBJ1-6; the D gene is possibly TRBD1 (5 bases). The CDR3 has 14 residues. CDR1 is MGHDK, CDR2 SYGVNS, per germline. Between the trimmed V and J ends, which lost 1 base and 14 bases, there was a span of 15 bases. CDR3 loop: CASSEWLDTATLHF. The CDR3, as DNA: TGTGCCAGCAGTGAATGGTTGGACACCGCCACCCTCCACTTT.

The rearrangement joins TRBV9 to TRBJ2-1; the match to TRBD2 covers 8 bases. The CDR3 runs to 16 residues. CDR1 is SGDLS, CDR2 YYNGEE, per germline. The V gene end was trimmed by 0 bases and the J gene end by 7 bases; junction bases not matched to a gene: 9. The CDR3 sequence is CASSVAGTSDLNEQFF. The CDR3 DNA reads TGTGCCAGCAGCGTAGCGGGGACTAGTGATTTGAATGAGCAGTTCTTC.

V is TRBV7-2 and J is TRBJ2-2; 14 positions match TRBD2. J gave up 5 bases and V 1 base, and 3 bases lay outside the gene matches. There are 17 residues in the CDR3. Per the germline V gene, CDR1 is SGHTA and CDR2 is FQGNSA. DNA for the CDR3: TGTGCCAGCAGCTTAGTGGGACTAGCGGGAGTTACCGGGGAGCTGTTTTTT. Protein sequence: CASSLVGLAGVTGELFF.

This sequence joins TRBV4-2 and TRBJ2-1; 8 nucleotides agree with TRBD2. Germline V CDR1 and CDR2: LGHNA, YNFKEQ. The junction had 10 bases not matched to a gene; V was cut back by 1 base and J by 14 bases. The CDR3 totals 14 residues. The CDR3 region is CASSQVSAGVEEFF. As DNA, the CDR3 is TGTGCCAGCAGCCAAGTCTCAGCGGGAGTCGAGGAGTTCTTC.

This chain joins TRBV9 and TRBJ2-1; 10 nucleotides align to TRBD1. Germline CDR1 and CDR2: SGDLS and YYNGEE. The CDR3 extends over 15 amino acids. Losses at the gene ends were 2 bases for V and 9 bases for J; bases not matched to a gene: 8. CDR3 coding DNA: TGTGCCAGCAGCGTTGTCGGGACAGGGGTCGGTGAGCAGTTCTTC. It encodes CASSVVGTGVGEQFF.

This clone was found a few times. This chain joins TRBV5-8 and TRBJ2-1; no clear D gene. The V gene's germline CDR1 is SGHTS and CDR2 YDEGEE. Trimming removed 0 bases at V and 5 bases at J, with 6 bases between. CDR3 length: 13 residues. The CDR3 coding sequence is TGTGCCAGCAGCTTGGGACAAGACAATGAGCAGTTCTTC. Its protein is CASSLGQDNEQFF. The full variable domain, in which reference TRBV5-8 and TRBJ2-1 provide the parts outside the CDR3, is EAGVTQSPTHLIKTRGQQATLRCSPISGHTSVYWYQQALGLGLQFLLWYDEGEERNRGNFPPRFSGRQFPNYSSELNVNALELEDSALYLCASSLGQDNEQFFGPGTRLTVL.

This clone was detected only once. V and J are TRBV6-2 or TRBV6-3 and TRBJ2-1; D is unclear. The V gene's germline CDR1 is MNHEY and CDR2 SVGEGT. The length of the CDR3 is 11 residues. Deletions cut 4 bases from V and 8 bases from J, with 6 bases between. The CDR3 nucleotides are TGTGCCAGCAGTTGGTGGCATGAGCAGTTCTTC. Translating gives CASSWWHEQFF.

V gene TRBV4-2 combines with J gene TRBJ1-2, with 9 bases that match TRBD1. After removal of 3 bases from V and 8 bases from J, the junction contained 7 bases not matched to a gene. Germline lookup yields CDR1 LGHNA and CDR2 YNFKEQ. The length of the CDR3 is 14 residues. The CDR3 reads CASSQGDRVDGYTF. CDR3 in DNA: TGTGCCAGCAGCCAGGGGGACAGGGTTGACGGCTACACCTTC.